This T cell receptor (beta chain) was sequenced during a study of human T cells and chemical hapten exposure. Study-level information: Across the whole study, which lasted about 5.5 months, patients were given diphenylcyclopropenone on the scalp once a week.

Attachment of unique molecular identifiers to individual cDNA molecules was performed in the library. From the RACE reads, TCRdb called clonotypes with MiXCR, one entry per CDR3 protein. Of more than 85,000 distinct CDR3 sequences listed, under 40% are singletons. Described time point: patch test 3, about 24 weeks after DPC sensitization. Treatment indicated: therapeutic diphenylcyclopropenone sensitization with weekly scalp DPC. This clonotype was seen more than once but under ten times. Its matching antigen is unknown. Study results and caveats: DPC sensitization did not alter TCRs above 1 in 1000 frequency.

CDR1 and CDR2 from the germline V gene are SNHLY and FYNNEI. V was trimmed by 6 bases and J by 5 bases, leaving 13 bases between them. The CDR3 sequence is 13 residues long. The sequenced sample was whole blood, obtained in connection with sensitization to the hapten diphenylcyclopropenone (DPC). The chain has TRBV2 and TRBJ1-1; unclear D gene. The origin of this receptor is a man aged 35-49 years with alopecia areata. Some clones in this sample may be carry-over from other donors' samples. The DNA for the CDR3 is TGTGCCAGCAGGAGCTTCCACGGGACTGAAGCTTTCTTT. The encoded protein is CASRSFHGTEAFF.